This TCR beta chain was found in a study of cytomegalovirus exposure and HLA in healthy donors. About the research overall: A previous analysis identified fewer than 130 million unique TCR beta sequences derived from approximately 190 million T cells.

There are 16 residues in the CDR3. Per the germline V gene, CDR1 is MNHNY and CDR2 is SVGAGI (reference sequence). Losses at the gene ends were 7 bases for V and 5 bases for J; bases not matched to a gene: 14. This PCR relied on a set of 60 Vbeta primers and 13 Jbeta primers. Sequenced by immunoSEQ multiplex PCR; TCRdb stores in-frame clones only, minus some. The sample has approximately 79,000 clones; around 79% are singletons. V is TRBV6-6 and J is TRBJ2-5; 9 positions agree with TRBD1. The sequenced material came from PBMCs. The receptor's source is a middle-aged woman in good health and CMV-seropositive. CDR3 in DNA: TGTGCCAGCATCCAGGGACAGGGCTCTCCGTTGGAGACCCAGTACTTC. It encodes CASIQGQGSPLETQYF.